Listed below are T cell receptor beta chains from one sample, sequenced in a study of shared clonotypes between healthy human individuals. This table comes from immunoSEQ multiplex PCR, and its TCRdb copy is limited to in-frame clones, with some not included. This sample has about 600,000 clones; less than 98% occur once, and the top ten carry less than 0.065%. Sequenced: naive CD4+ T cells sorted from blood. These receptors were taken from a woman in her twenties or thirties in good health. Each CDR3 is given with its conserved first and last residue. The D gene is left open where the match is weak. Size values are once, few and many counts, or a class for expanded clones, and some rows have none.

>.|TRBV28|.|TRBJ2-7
CASSLPGTGNYEQYF
TGTGCCAGCAGTTTACCCGGGACTGGTAACTACGAGCAGTACTTC
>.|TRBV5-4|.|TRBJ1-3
CASSVQSSGNTIYF
TGTGCCAGCAGCGTCCAGAGCTCTGGAAACACCATATATTTT
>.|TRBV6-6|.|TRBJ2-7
CASSYAGITYEQYF
TGTGCCAGCAGTTACGCGGGGATTACCTACGAGCAGTACTTC
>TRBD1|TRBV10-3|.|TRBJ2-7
CAINSGQSDEQYF
TGTGCCATCAACTCGGGACAGTCGGACGAGCAGTACTTC
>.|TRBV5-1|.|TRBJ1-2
CASRPDLGPGGIGYTF
TGCGCCAGCAGACCCGACTTGGGACCGGGGGGGATTGGCTACACCTTC
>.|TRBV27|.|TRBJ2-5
CASSFSGAKTQYF
TGTGCCAGCAGTTTTTCGGGGGCGAAGACCCAGTACTTC
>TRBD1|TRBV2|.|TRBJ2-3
CASSRDRGADTQYF
TGTGCCAGCAGTCGGGACAGGGGGGCAGATACGCAGTATTTT
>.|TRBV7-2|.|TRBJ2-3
CASSSRGLSDTQYF
TGTGCCAGCAGCTCAAGGGGGTTATCAGATACGCAGTATTTT
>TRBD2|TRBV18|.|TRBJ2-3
CASSPGTGGPADTQYF
TGTGCCAGCTCACCCGGGACGGGAGGGCCGGCAGATACGCAGTATTTT
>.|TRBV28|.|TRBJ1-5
CASSPPRAPQHF
TGTGCCAGCAGCCCCCCCCGCGCGCCCCAGCATTTT
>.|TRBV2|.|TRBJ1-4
CASGGDNEKLFF
TGTGCCAGTGGGGGGGATAATGAAAAACTGTTTTTT
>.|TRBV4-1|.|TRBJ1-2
CASSQPGTTGNYGYTF
TGCGCCAGCAGCCAACCCGGGACAACCGGTAACTATGGCTACACCTTC
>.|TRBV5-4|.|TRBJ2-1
CASGWFQMMNEQFF
TGTGCCAGCGGTTGGTTCCAGATGATGAATGAGCAGTTCTTC
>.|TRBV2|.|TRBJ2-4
CASSGELLAKNIQYF
TGTGCCAGCAGTGGAGAACTCCTAGCCAAAAACATTCAGTACTTC
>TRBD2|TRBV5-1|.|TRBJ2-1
CASSLFRTSGRGKIYNEQFF
TGCGCCAGCAGCTTATTTAGAACTAGCGGGAGGGGAAAAATCTACAATGAGCAGTTCTTC
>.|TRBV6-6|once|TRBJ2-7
CASSYSINEAYEQYF
TGTGCCAGCAGTTACTCTATCAACGAAGCCTACGAGCAGTACTTC
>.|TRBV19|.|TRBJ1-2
CASSILQGGLGYTF
TGTGCCAGTAGTATTCTTCAGGGAGGTCTTGGCTACACCTTC